Given below is one T cell receptor beta chain in context. Its specificity is unknown. Other DNA sequences from this sample encode an identical CDR3 as well. The V gene's germline CDR1 is SGHAT and CDR2 FQNNGV. V was shortened by 5 bases and J by 6 bases, with 7 bases between the two germline ends. This CDR3 region has 11 residues. The data stem from a study of CD8+ T cells in alopecia areata. Findings and limits, study-wide: Lesional scalp exceeded normal scalp in clonality, especially in alopecia totalis/universalis. Patients displayed less clarity in TCR sharing than mice, a finding possibly related to HLA.

As the sequencing template, cDNA was produced by extracting RNA and reverse transcribing it. The table came from immunoSEQ multiplex PCR; TCRdb's copy has only in-frame clones and leaves some out. This sample yields approximately 150,000 clones, of which 62% are seen a single time; approximately 34% belongs to the top ten. The TCR originated in a human donor in good health. The source material was CD8+ T cells sorted from blood. The chain combines TRBV11-2 with TRBJ1-2; no firm D call. CDR3 DNA: TGTGCCAGCAGCCTTGGGGATGGCTACACCTTC. Translation: CASSLGDGYTF.